Each of the 24 T cell receptor beta chains below was sequenced from the same sample in a study of graft-versus-host responses after intestinal transplantation. No antigens are known for them. Some clones are missing from TCRdb's copy, which holds only in-frame ones; the method was immunoSEQ multiplex PCR. Of tens of thousands of clones listed, about 95% were seen once; the top ten hold more than 0.2%. The material was unstimulated CD8+ T cells sorted from spleen or lymph node cells, obtained before transplant. Source of these receptors: a human donor who was the organ donor for an intestinal transplant.

V gene TRBV23-1 combines with J gene TRBJ2-3; 9 bases fit TRBD1. TRBV23-1 is filed as an ORF, its function uncertain. V lost 0 bases and J lost 2; bases outside the gene matches: 3. The CDR3 has 16 residues. The CDR3 protein is CASSQSTGGNTDTQYF. CDR3 in DNA: TGCGCCAGCAGTCAATCCACAGGGGGCAACACAGATACGCAGTATTTT.

The chain couples TRBV28 to TRBJ1-6, with D perhaps matching TRBD1 (6 bases). V was clipped by 6 bases and J by 6 bases, with 9 bases between them. The CDR3 loop spans 13 amino acids. Germline lookup yields CDR1 MDHEN and CDR2 SYDVKM. The CDR3 DNA reads as TGTGCCAGCAGGGGAGGGGGTAATTCACCCCTCCACTTT. As protein: CASRGGGNSPLHF.

V is TRBV29-1 and J is TRBJ2-5; D may correspond to TRBD1 or TRBD2 (5 bases each). V lost 6 bases, J lost 0 bases, and 8 bases lay in between. The CDR3 has 12 amino acids. Germline CDR1 SQVTM, CDR2 ANQGSEA. The CDR3 reads CSVGTDQETQYF. CDR3 coding DNA: TGCAGCGTCGGGACGGACCAAGAGACCCAGTACTTC. Based on the CDR3 plus reference TRBV29-1 and TRBJ2-5, the full variable domain is SAVISQKPSRDICQRGTSLTIQCQVDSQVTMMFWYRQQPGQSLTLIATANQGSEATYESGFVIDKFPISRPNLTFSTLTVSNMSPEDSSIYLCSVGTDQETQYFGPGTRLLVL.

The chain uses TRBV7-9 and TRBJ1-2; weak D call: TRBD1 (6 bases). The V and J ends lost 5 bases and 8 bases respectively, with 18 bases between them. CDR3 length: 14 residues. Germline CDR1 SEHNR, CDR2 FQNEAQ (reference sequence). The CDR3 loop reads CASSPSSTGGGYTF. In nucleotides, the CDR3 is TGTGCCAGCAGCCCATCATCAACCGGGGGCGGCTACACCTTC.

The chain is built from TRBV19 and TRBJ1-2; TRBD1 aligns across 7 bases. The V gene end was trimmed by 4 bases and the J gene end by 4 bases; junction bases not matched to a gene: 6. The CDR3 is 14 residues long. CDR1 and CDR2 (germline): LNHDA, SQIVND (reference sequence). CDR3 DNA sequence: TGTGCCAGTAGTACGGACAGGTTGGGCTATGGCTACACCTTC. Translating it yields CASSTDRLGYGYTF. The whole variable domain, remainder taken from reference TRBV19 and TRBJ1-2, is DGGITQSPKYLFRKEGQNVTLSCEQNLNHDAMYWYRQDPGQGLRLIYYSQIVNDFQKGDIAEGYSVSREKKESFPLTVTSAQKNPTAFYLCASSTDRLGYGYTFGSGTRLTVV.

This chain uses TRBV10-3 with TRBJ1-2; D is unresolved. The V gene's germline CDR1 is ENHRY and CDR2 SYGVKD. The CDR3 has 15 residues. Trimming stripped 6 bases from V and 6 bases from J, with 20 bases between. The CDR3 loop is CAISDRYVVRDGYTF. CDR3 DNA: TGTGCCATCAGCGATAGATATGTCGTAAGGGATGGCTACACCTTC.

This chain links TRBV5-5 with TRBJ2-1; TRBD2 matches at 7 bases. The CDR3 has 16 residues. Trimming at V came to 3 bases and at J to 8 bases, leaving 14 bases not matched to a gene. Germline lookup yields CDR1 SGHKS and CDR2 YYEKEE (reference sequence). The CDR3 is CASSSLSGAPADEQFF. The CDR3 DNA reads as TGTGCCAGCAGCTCCTTGAGCGGGGCGCCGGCAGATGAGCAGTTCTTC.

This chain joins TRBV7-9 and TRBJ2-1; no clear D. CDR3 length: 14 amino acids. Germline CDR1 is SEHNR and CDR2 is FQNEAQ (reference sequence). V lost 1 base, J lost 0 bases, and 4 bases lay in between. The CDR3 DNA reads as TGTGCCAGCAGCTTAGGAAGCTCCTACAATGAGCAGTTCTTC. This translates into CASSLGSSYNEQFF.

The chain employs TRBV15 and TRBJ1-1, with D maybe TRBD1 (6 bases). CDR3 size: 13 residues. The germline V gene encodes CDR1 LNHNV and CDR2 YYDKDF (reference sequence). Trimming pared 1 base from V and 7 bases from J, leaving 10 bases between. CDR3 DNA: TGTGCCACCAGCAGAGTGAGGGGGAATGAAGCTTTCTTT. The encoded protein is CATSRVRGNEAFF.

The chain recombines TRBV4-3 with TRBJ2-5; perhaps TRBD2 as D (6 bases). The V gene lost 0 bases and the J gene lost 5 bases, with 13 bases spanning the gap. Looked up from germline, CDR1 is LGHNA and CDR2 is YSLEER. This CDR3 is built from 15 residues. CDR3 coding DNA: TGCGCCAGCAGCCAAGAATATTGGGGGGTGGAGACCCAGTACTTC. The encoded protein is CASSQEYWGVETQYF.

The genes are TRBV9 and TRBJ1-1, with D possibly being TRBD1 (5 bases). This CDR3 region has 15 residues. Germline V gives CDR1 SGDLS, CDR2 YYNGEE. V dropped 3 bases and J dropped 0 bases, with 12 bases sitting between them. The CDR3 region is CASSAGGNMNTEAFF. The CDR3, as DNA: TGTGCCAGCAGCGCTGGGGGTAACATGAACACTGAAGCTTTCTTT.

The V call is TRBV21-1, the J call TRBJ1-5; the table's D call of TRBD1 was not tested on the DNA. TRBV21-1 is marked as a pseudogene. CDR3 length: 19 residues. CDR3 DNA: TGTGCCAGCAGCAAAGGACAGGGGCCCTTCGGGGGGAGCAATCAGCCCCAGCATTTT. Encoded protein: CASSKGQGPFGGSNQPQHF.

The chain combines TRBV9 with TRBJ2-1; 15 positions agree with TRBD2. V lost 4 bases to trimming and J lost 4 bases; unmatched junction nucleotides: 6. Per germline, CDR1 SGDLS and CDR2 YYNGEE. The CDR3 runs to 17 residues. In DNA form, the CDR3 reads TGTGCCAGCAGCCACGGACTAGCGGGGGGGCCATACAATGAGCAGTTCTTC. Amino acids: CASSHGLAGGPYNEQFF.

V is TRBV5-1 and J is TRBJ2-3; TRBD1 or TRBD2 may be the D gene (6 bases each). Deletions cut 1 base from V and 4 bases from J, with 13 bases between. Germline V lookup: CDR1 SGHRS, CDR2 YFSETQ. CDR3 length: 15 residues. The CDR3 DNA sequence: TGCGCCAGCAGCTTGTTTAGTGGGGGGCCAGATACGCAGTATTTT. Amino acids: CASSLFSGGPDTQYF.

The chain joins TRBV9 to TRBJ1-1; 7 nucleotides agree with TRBD1. Per the germline V gene, CDR1 is SGDLS and CDR2 is YYNGEE. The CDR3 contains 14 residues. The J segment lost 6 bases and the V segment lost 2 bases, leaving 7 bases of the junction unmatched. The CDR3 here is CASSVAGGLAEAFF. For the CDR3, the DNA is TGTGCCAGCAGCGTGGCAGGGGGTTTGGCTGAAGCTTTCTTT.

This clone occurred once. The chain uses TRBV11-3 and TRBJ2-1; 12 bases agree with TRBD2. Per the germline V gene, CDR1 is SGHNT and CDR2 is YENEEA. Trimming removed 3 bases from V and 0 bases from J; junction bases left unmatched: 6. This CDR3 spans 18 amino acids. The CDR3 sequence is CASSFWLAGGSSYNEQFF. CDR3 bases: TGTGCCAGCAGCTTTTGGCTAGCGGGGGGGAGCTCCTACAATGAGCAGTTCTTC.

This clone was detected once. The CDR3 region is CASSLGQSENTEAFF. The CDR3 nucleotides are TGCGCCAGCAGCTTGGGACAGTCAGAGAACACTGAAGCTTTCTTT. The V and J genes are TRBV5-1 and TRBJ1-1; a possible D gene is TRBD1 (5 bases). Germline-derived CDR1 and CDR2 are SGHRS and YFSETQ. V dropped 0 bases and J dropped 1 base, with 10 bases sitting between them. This CDR3 spans 15 amino acids.

The CDR3 DNA reads TGCGCCAGCAGCCCCGGACGGAACCAAATGAACACTGAAGCTTTCTTT. It encodes CASSPGRNQMNTEAFF. The chain is built from TRBV4-1 and TRBJ1-1; D gene unclear. Germline-derived CDR1 and CDR2 are MGHRA and YSYEKL. Trimming cost V 4 bases and J 0 bases, with 15 bases left between them. CDR3 length: 16 residues.

The chain joins TRBV4-1 to TRBJ2-1, with 10 nucleotides matching TRBD1. This CDR3 contains 15 residues. The V gene's germline CDR1 is MGHRA and CDR2 YSYEKL. J lost 5 bases, V lost 3 bases, and 4 bases had no gene match. CDR3 coding DNA: TGCGCCAGCAGCCAGCCGGGACAGGGGAACAATGAGCAGTTCTTC. Protein: CASSQPGQGNNEQFF.

The J gene is TRBJ1-2, the V gene TRBV5-1; 8 bases agree with TRBD1. V shed 3 bases, J shed 0 bases, and the junction held 16 bases outside the gene matches. The V gene's germline CDR1 is SGHRS and CDR2 YFSETQ. The CDR3 contains 19 residues. CDR3: CASSYQGAALPLANYGYTF. The CDR3 bases are TGCGCCAGCAGCTACCAGGGGGCCGCATTACCTTTAGCTAACTATGGCTACACCTTC. The variable domain in full, completed from reference TRBV5-1 and TRBJ1-2, reads KAGVTQTPRYLIKTRGQQVTLSCSPISGHRSVSWYQQTPGQGLQFLFEYFSETQRNKGNFPGRFSGRQFSNSRSEMNVSTLELGDSALYLCASSYQGAALPLANYGYTFGSGTRLTVV.

V usage is TRBV21-1 and J usage is TRBJ2-7. TRBV21-1 constitutes a pseudogene. The CDR3 covers 10 residues. The CDR3 DNA reads TGTGCCAGCGGACCCTACGAGCAGTACTTC. Translating gives CASGPYEQYF.

This clone was found once. Written as DNA, the CDR3 is TGCGCCAGCGGCTCGGCGGGGACTAGCACAGATACGCAGTATTTT. Residues: CASGSAGTSTDTQYF. V usage is TRBV4-3 and J usage is TRBJ2-3; a possible D gene is TRBD2 (6 bases). Deletions cut 8 bases from V and 0 bases from J, with 15 bases between. The CDR3 totals 15 residues. Germline V CDR1 and CDR2: LGHNA, YSLEER.

The gene calls are TRBV5-1 and TRBJ2-2; TRBD1 might be the D (6 bases). The CDR3 contains 15 residues. Looked up from germline, CDR1 is SGHRS and CDR2 is YFSETQ. V lost 2 bases, J lost 3 bases, and 11 bases lay in between. CDR3 sequence reads: CASSFSQGHTGELFF. The CDR3 DNA follows: TGCGCCAGCAGCTTTTCACAGGGACACACCGGGGAGCTGTTTTTT.

This chain uses TRBV6-5 with TRBJ2-1; no clear D gene. The CDR3 extends over 13 amino acids. CDR1 is MNHEY, CDR2 SVGAGI, per germline. The germline V and J ends were trimmed by 2 bases and 5 bases, with 7 bases remaining between them. This CDR3 is CASSYPRNNEQFF. As DNA, the CDR3 is TGTGCCAGCAGTTACCCGCGGAACAATGAGCAGTTCTTC.